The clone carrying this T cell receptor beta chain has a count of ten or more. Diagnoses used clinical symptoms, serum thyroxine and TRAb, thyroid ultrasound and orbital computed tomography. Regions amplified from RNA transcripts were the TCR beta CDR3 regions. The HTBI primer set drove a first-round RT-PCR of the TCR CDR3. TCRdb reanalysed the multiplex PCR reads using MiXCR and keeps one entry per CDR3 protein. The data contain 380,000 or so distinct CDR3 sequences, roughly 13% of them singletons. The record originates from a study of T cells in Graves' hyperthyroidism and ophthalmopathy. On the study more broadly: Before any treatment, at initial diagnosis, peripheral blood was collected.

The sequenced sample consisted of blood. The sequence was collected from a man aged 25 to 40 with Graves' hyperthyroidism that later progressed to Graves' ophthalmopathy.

CDR3 loop: CASSSPQGKLFFEAFF. The CDR3 DNA is TGTGCCAGCAGCTCTCCACAGGGTAAACTCTTCTTTGAAGCTTTCTTT. V and J are TRBV7-9 and TRBJ1-1, with D tentatively TRBD1 (6 bases). Trimming took off 4 bases at V and 7 bases at J, with 22 bases between the two ends. Per the germline V gene, CDR1 is SEHNR and CDR2 is FQNEAQ (reference sequence). The CDR3 consists of 16 residues. Combining the CDR3 with reference TRBV7-9 and TRBJ1-1 gives the whole variable domain DTGVSQNPRHKITKRGQNVTFRCDPISEHNRLYWYRQTLGQGPEFLTYFQNEAQLEKSRLLSDRFSAERPKGSFSTLEIQRTEQGDSAMYLCASSSPQGKLFFEAFFGQGTRLTVV.